Listed here are 17 T cell receptor beta chains from one sample, sequenced in a study of T-cell memory formation after mild COVID-19. MiXCR, run by TCRdb on the 5' RACE reads, gives a single entry per CDR3 protein. The repertoire holds around 300,000 distinct CDR3 sequences, with 15% to 20% as singletons. The sequencing sample was made of PBMCs or a T cell subset sorted from them (not recorded which). Receptors were obtained from a man aged 18-30 years who had mild COVID-19 (a few samples of this study predate the infection). Cell type and time point are not known.

This clonotype was seen at least ten times. The chain links TRBV11-2 to TRBJ2-2; TRBD1 agrees at 7 bases. The CDR3 covers 15 residues. Looked up from germline, CDR1 is SGHAT and CDR2 is FQNNGV. The V gene end was trimmed by 5 bases and the J gene end by 3 bases; junction bases not matched to a gene: 6. In DNA form, the CDR3 reads TGTGCCAGCAGCGGTACAGGGGCCTACACCGGGGAGCTGTTTTTT. Translating it yields CASSGTGAYTGELFF. The variable domain in full, with the rest retrieved from reference TRBV11-2 and TRBJ2-2, is EAGVAQSPRYKIIEKRQSVAFWCNPISGHATLYWYQQILGQGPKLLIQFQNNGVVDDSQLPKDRFSAERLKGVDSTLKIQPAKLEDSAVYLCASSGTGAYTGELFFGEGSRLTVL.

This clonotype was counted between two and nine times. DNA for the CDR3: TGTGCCAGCAGCAACAGGGGGCGCGAGGGCACTGAAGCTTTCTTT. Amino acids: CASSNRGREGTEAFF. The gene calls are TRBV7-2 and TRBJ1-1; 9 positions agree with TRBD1. Germline CDR1 SGHTA, CDR2 FQGNSA. The CDR3 contains 15 residues. The V segment lost 5 bases and the J segment 4 bases; nucleotides outside the gene matches: 8.

This clonotype was seen only a few times. The V gene is TRBV12-3 or TRBV12-4, the J gene TRBJ1-5, with D perhaps TRBD1 (5 bases). This CDR3 contains 13 residues. V was shortened by 3 bases and J by 7 bases, with 10 bases between the two germline ends. This chain's CDR3 is CASSLQGSQPQHF. In DNA, the CDR3 is TGTGCCAGCAGTTTGCAGGGCAGCCAGCCCCAGCATTTT.

This clonotype was counted only a few times. The chain has TRBV3-1 and TRBJ2-7; D call uncertain. The CDR3 is 15 residues long. Germline V gene sequence: CDR1 LGHDT, CDR2 YNNKEL (reference sequence). The ends were cut back, 4 bases at V and 2 bases at J, with 15 bases in the middle. CDR3 sequence reads: CASSLDSDGAYEQYF. As DNA, the CDR3 is TGTGCCAGCAGCCTCGACTCGGACGGTGCCTACGAGCAGTACTTC.

This clonotype turned up a few times. In DNA form, the CDR3 reads TGCAGCGTTGCCCTTCAGGGTTGGGATCAGCCCCAGCATTTT. This gives the protein CSVALQGWDQPQHF. The V and J genes are TRBV29-1 and TRBJ1-5; D is perhaps TRBD1 (5 bases). Trimming shortened V by 4 bases and J by 5 bases, and 15 bases separated the two germline ends. Germline V CDR1 and CDR2: SQVTM, ANQGSEA. This CDR3 has 14 amino acids.

The rearrangement joins TRBV19 to TRBJ1-1; D is unresolved. In germline, CDR1 is LNHDA, CDR2 SQIVND (reference sequence). The V end lost 5 bases, the J end lost 0 bases, and 13 bases lay between the germline ends. This CDR3 has 15 amino acids. This CDR3 reads CASSSPGRMNTEAFF. CDR3 bases: TGTGCCAGTAGTTCGCCAGGACGGATGAACACTGAAGCTTTCTTT.

The chain joins TRBV18 to TRBJ1-5; possibly TRBD1 for D (5 bases). V was shortened by 2 bases and J by 7 bases, with 15 bases between the two germline ends. In germline, CDR1 is KGHSH, CDR2 LQKENI. The CDR3 contains 15 residues. The CDR3 spells CASSPREGSGQPQHF. In nucleotides, the CDR3 is TGTGCCAGCTCACCAAGGGAGGGGAGCGGGCAGCCCCAGCATTTT.

This chain joins TRBV6-5 and TRBJ1-3; the match to TRBD1 covers 9 bases. Germline V lookup: CDR1 MNHEY, CDR2 SVGAGI. V lost 0 bases to trimming and J lost 4 bases; unmatched junction nucleotides: 1. The CDR3 covers 15 residues. The CDR3: CASSYSGTGGNTIYF. CDR3 in DNA: TGTGCCAGCAGTTACTCAGGGACAGGGGGAAACACCATATATTTT.

V and J are TRBV29-1 and TRBJ2-5; possible D gene TRBD1, 5 bases. Germline CDR1 and CDR2: SQVTM and ANQGSEA. V gave up 3 bases and J gave up 0 bases, with 20 bases separating them. The CDR3 totals 17 residues. CDR3 bases: TGCAGCGTTGAGTATGCCAGGGCGCCTTGGTACCAAGAGACCCAGTACTTC. Protein sequence: CSVEYARAPWYQETQYF.

In its sample, this clonotype was seen a few times. This chain connects TRBV7-2 to TRBJ1-2; D might be TRBD1 (6 bases). The CDR3 sequence is 13 residues long. Germline values: CDR1 SGHTA, CDR2 FQGNSA. The germline V and J ends were trimmed by 4 bases and 4 bases, with 10 bases remaining between them. In nucleotides, the CDR3 is TGTGCCAGCAGCTGGGGGCCGTTCTATGGCTACACCTTC. This sequence encodes CASSWGPFYGYTF.

Comments on this clonotype: Germline is not matched at one junction end, which may reflect a read error. The V gene is TRBV7-7, the J gene TRBJ2-5; perhaps D is TRBD1 or TRBD2 (5 bases each). The CDR3 is 15 amino acids. The germline gives CDR1 SSHAT, CDR2 FNYEAQ (reference sequence). The CDR3 region is CASSFQWGLGETQYF. The CDR3, as DNA: TGTGCTAGCAGCTTCCAGTGGGGGTTGGGAGAGACCCAGTACTTC.

The sample holds a few counts of this clonotype. This chain links TRBV10-1 with TRBJ1-1; a weak D match, TRBD1 (6 bases). Trimming shortened V by 0 bases and J by 7 bases, and 12 bases separated the two germline ends. There are 14 residues in the CDR3. Germline assignment: CDR1 WNHNN and CDR2 SYGVQD (reference sequence). The CDR3, as DNA: TGCGCCAGCAGTGAGTCGGGGGCGACAATTGAAGCTTTCTTT. This sequence encodes CASSESGATIEAFF.

CDR3 sequence: CASSPRTGVTPGELFF. As DNA, the CDR3 is TGCGCCAGCAGCCCACGGACAGGGGTAACACCCGGGGAGCTGTTTTTT. This chain connects TRBV5-1 to TRBJ2-2, with TRBD1 identical over 9 bases. V lost 4 bases, J lost 6 bases, and 10 bases stayed unmatched. Germline CDR1 SGHRS, CDR2 YFSETQ. There are 16 residues in the CDR3.

This clonotype was seen only a few times. This chain uses TRBV2 with TRBJ2-7; D might be TRBD2 (5 bases). There are 11 residues in the CDR3. CDR1 SNHLY and CDR2 FYNNEI come from the germline V gene. Deletions cut 5 bases from V and 9 bases from J, with 11 bases between. The CDR3: CASSRGFWQYV. The CDR3 DNA reads TGTGCCAGCAGTCGGGGATTTTGGCAGTACGTC.

This clonotype was seen a few times. This chain joins TRBV19 and TRBJ1-2; D remains unclear. Germline CDR1 LNHDA, CDR2 SQIVND (reference sequence). The CDR3 is made up of 12 amino acids. Trimming removed 7 bases from V and 8 bases from J, with 14 bases in between. CDR3 in DNA: TGTGCCAGTACCCGAGACTCTGGCGGCTACACCTTC. This gives the protein CASTRDSGGYTF.

This chain links TRBV29-1 with TRBJ1-3, with no clear D. Trimming took 3 bases from V and 4 from J, leaving 7 bases between them. Looked up from germline, CDR1 is SQVTM and CDR2 is ANQGSEA. The CDR3 is 12 residues long. CDR3 DNA: TGCAGCGTTGAGGGCAGAGGAAACACCATATATTTT. This sequence encodes CSVEGRGNTIYF.

This rearrangement joins TRBV5-4 to TRBJ1-1; the D gene is possibly TRBD1 (5 bases). CDR1 is SGHNT and CDR2 is YYREEE in the germline V gene (reference sequence). The CDR3 has 15 residues. V lost 0 bases, J lost 3 bases, and 12 bases lay in between. The CDR3 sequence: CASSLAPTTDTEAFF. The CDR3 bases are TGTGCCAGCAGCTTGGCCCCTACGACAGACACTGAAGCTTTCTTT.